This TCR beta chain came from a study of response to subunit inactivated influenza vaccine. TCRdb processed the RT-PCR reads anew with MiXCR; each CDR3 protein has one entry. In the table there are 150,000 to 200,000 distinct CDR3 sequences, about 11% of which are singletons. This clonotype was counted only a few times. V dropped 7 bases and J dropped 9 bases, with 18 bases sitting between them. The CDR3 has 13 amino acids. Germline V gene data show CDR1 as SNHLY and CDR2 as FYNNEI. The origin of this receptor is a man between 45 and 60 years old who received an inactivated influenza vaccine. The chain uses TRBV2 and TRBJ1-1, with a possible D match to TRBD1 (6 bases). The sample was non-naive T cells sorted from PBMCs, taken 45 days after vaccination. The CDR3 reads CASTEGGGRKAFF. DNA of the CDR3: TGTGCCAGCACCGAGGGGGGGGGTCGGAAAGCTTTCTTT.